One and the same sample provided the 18 T cell receptor beta chains below, sequenced in a study of human T cells and chemical hapten exposure. TCRdb ran MiXCR on the RACE reads and lists one entry per CDR3 protein. The table records around 200,000 distinct CDR3 sequences, about 25% of them present only once. The sample's time point: patch test 3, about 24 weeks after DPC sensitization. This sample's treatment: therapeutic diphenylcyclopropenone sensitization with weekly scalp DPC. This sample comprised whole blood, obtained in connection with sensitization to the hapten diphenylcyclopropenone (DPC). These receptors came from a woman in her 40s with alopecia areata. Some clones in this sample may be carry-over from other donors' samples.

The rearrangement links TRBV27 to TRBJ2-2; D remains ambiguous. The CDR3 consists of 11 residues. V dropped 3 bases and J dropped 7 bases, with 3 bases sitting between them. Germline V lookup: CDR1 MNHEY, CDR2 SMNVEV (reference sequence). The CDR3 spells CASSFNGELFF. CDR3 nucleotides: TGTGCCAGCAGTTTTAACGGGGAGCTGTTTTTT.

The rearrangement joins TRBV6-4 to TRBJ2-6, with TRBD1 identical over 7 bases. The junction had 7 bases not matched to a gene; V was cut back by 4 bases and J by 1 base. Per the germline V gene, CDR1 is MRHNA and CDR2 is SNTAGT. This CDR3 region has 17 residues. CDR3 nucleotide sequence: TGTGCCAGCAGTGGACAGGGAGTCGGTTCTGGGGCCAACGTCCTGACTTTC. Protein product: CASSGQGVGSGANVLTF.

The chain employs TRBV5-5 and TRBJ1-2; no clear D gene. The CDR3 runs 11 residues. Per the germline V gene, CDR1 is SGHKS and CDR2 is YYEKEE (reference sequence). Trimming took 4 bases from V and 3 from J, leaving 4 bases between them. The CDR3 DNA follows: TGTGCCAGCAGCATGGACTATGGCTACACCTTC. Translation: CASSMDYGYTF.

This clonotype was seen ten or more times. V usage is TRBV29-1 and J usage is TRBJ2-3; D tentatively fits TRBD1 or TRBD2 (5 bases each). The CDR3 consists of 14 residues. V was shortened by 8 bases and J by 5 bases, with 20 bases between the two germline ends. Germline CDR1 and CDR2: SQVTM and ANQGSEA. CDR3 nucleotide sequence: TGCAGCTTACAGGACTCCCCCTTCGGAGATACGCAGTATTTT. This sequence encodes CSLQDSPFGDTQYF.

The genes are TRBV20-1 and TRBJ2-3, with 11 bases fitting TRBD1. J gave up 4 bases and V 5 bases, and 5 bases lay outside the gene matches. Germline V gene data show CDR1 as DFQATT and CDR2 as SNEGSKA (reference sequence). The CDR3 has 14 residues. The CDR3 is CSAAGTGGPDTQYF. The CDR3, as DNA: TGCAGTGCTGCCGGGACAGGGGGTCCAGATACGCAGTATTTT.

The chain links TRBV5-1 to TRBJ1-4, with D uncertain. Germline V gene sequence: CDR1 SGHRS, CDR2 YFSETQ. V lost 2 bases, J lost 8 bases, and 13 bases lay in between. This CDR3 spans 14 amino acids. The CDR3 sequence: CASSFEGLGEKLFF. CDR3 DNA sequence: TGCGCCAGCAGCTTCGAGGGCTTAGGGGAAAAACTGTTTTTT.

On this clonotype itself: A junction end diverges from the germline sequence, so it may reflect a read error. The rearrangement links TRBV4-2 to TRBJ2-4; no definite D call. The CDR3 contains 16 residues. CDR1 LGHNA and CDR2 YNFKEQ come from the germline V gene. The CDR3 region has the DNA TGTGCCAGCAGCCAAGAATATACCATAGCCAAAAACATTCGGTACTTC. Translation: CASSQEYTIAKNIRYF.

This chain joins TRBV27 and TRBJ2-2; D is perhaps TRBD1 (6 bases). Per the germline V gene, CDR1 is MNHEY and CDR2 is SMNVEV (reference sequence). The CDR3 runs 15 residues. V lost 5 bases and J lost 0, with 10 bases in between. CDR3 bases: TGTGCCAGCAGTCGGAAGGGGGCGAACACCGGGGAGCTGTTTTTT. Translated: CASSRKGANTGELFF.

This chain connects TRBV6-6 to TRBJ2-5; no definite D call. The CDR3 spans 11 residues. Per germline, CDR1 MNHNY and CDR2 SVGAGI (reference sequence). Trimming removed 5 bases from V and 5 bases from J, with 6 bases in between. The CDR3 here is CASSPWETQYF. The CDR3 DNA reads as TGTGCCAGCAGTCCCTGGGAGACCCAGTACTTC.

There are a few counts of this clonotype. This chain connects TRBV28 to TRBJ2-7; 11 bases are a match to TRBD1. The CDR3 runs 14 residues. The junction had 4 bases not matched to a gene; V was cut back by 3 bases and J by 6 bases. Germline CDR1 reads MDHEN; CDR2 reads SYDVKM. The CDR3 region has the DNA TGTGCCAGCAGTTTTTGGACAGGGGGCGGCGAGCAGTACTTC. Translating gives CASSFWTGGGEQYF.

The chain links TRBV5-1 to TRBJ2-1, with 10 bases that match TRBD2. The V gene end was trimmed by 0 bases and the J gene end by 8 bases; junction bases not matched to a gene: 11. Germline-derived CDR1 and CDR2 are SGHRS and YFSETQ. The CDR3 length is 17 residues. The CDR3, as DNA: TGCGCCAGCAGCTTGGGATTTGGAGCTAGCGGGAGCTATGAGCAGTTCTTC. Its protein product is CASSLGFGASGSYEQFF. Full variable domain (missing parts from reference TRBV5-1 and TRBJ2-1): KAGVTQTPRYLIKTRGQQVTLSCSPISGHRSVSWYQQTPGQGLQFLFEYFSETQRNKGNFPGRFSGRQFSNSRSEMNVSTLELGDSALYLCASSLGFGASGSYEQFFGPGTRLTVL.

The rearrangement links TRBV24-1 to TRBJ2-7; D may be TRBD1 or TRBD2 (6 bases each). The V and J ends lost 4 bases and 2 bases respectively, with 17 bases between them. From germline, CDR1 is KGHDR and CDR2 SFDVKD. The CDR3 sequence is 16 residues long. The CDR3 here is CATSDAGDSYPYEQYF. Here the CDR3 DNA reads TGTGCCACCAGTGACGCAGGGGACTCCTATCCCTACGAGCAGTACTTC.

The chain has TRBV5-1 and TRBJ2-2; D not certain. The CDR3 loop spans 12 amino acids. The germline V and J ends were trimmed by 4 bases and 4 bases, with 5 bases remaining between them. Germline CDR1 is SGHRS and CDR2 is YFSETQ. The CDR3 protein is CASSHSTGELFF. CDR3 nucleotide sequence: TGCGCCAGCAGCCACTCCACCGGGGAGCTGTTTTTT. Based on the CDR3 plus reference TRBV5-1 and TRBJ2-2, the full variable domain is KAGVTQTPRYLIKTRGQQVTLSCSPISGHRSVSWYQQTPGQGLQFLFEYFSETQRNKGNFPGRFSGRQFSNSRSEMNVSTLELGDSALYLCASSHSTGELFFGEGSRLTVL.

The rearrangement joins TRBV6-1 to TRBJ1-1, with 10 bases aligning to TRBD1. The CDR3 consists of 13 residues. Germline V CDR1 and CDR2: MNHNS, SASEGT. Losses at the gene ends were 8 bases for V and 1 base for J; bases not matched to a gene: 1. The CDR3 loop reads CASGTGANTEAFF. CDR3 sequence (DNA): TGTGCCAGCGGGACAGGGGCGAACACTGAAGCTTTCTTT.

The chain joins TRBV20-1 to TRBJ2-3; 8 nucleotides agree with TRBD2. V lost 6 bases, J lost 3 bases, and 11 bases stayed unmatched. CDR3 length equals 15 residues. From germline, CDR1 is DFQATT and CDR2 SNEGSKA (reference sequence). The CDR3 region is CSAGKAGGSTDTQYF. The CDR3 nucleotides are TGCAGTGCGGGAAAGGCGGGAGGCAGTACAGATACGCAGTATTTT.

The rearrangement uses TRBV7-2 and TRBJ2-7; D perhaps matches TRBD1 (6 bases). Germline CDR1 SGHTA, CDR2 FQGNSA. The CDR3 consists of 16 residues. V was cut by 5 bases and J by 0 bases, with 17 bases left in between. The CDR3 DNA follows: TGTGCCAGCAGCAGGCGCCGGGACACCCGCTCCTACGAGCAGTACTTC. Protein product: CASSRRRDTRSYEQYF.

The rearrangement uses TRBV7-2 and TRBJ1-3; 7 bases align to TRBD1. Per the germline V gene, CDR1 is SGHTA and CDR2 is FQGNSA. V gave up 7 bases and J gave up 0 bases; unmatched junction bases: 9. The CDR3 consists of 16 residues. The CDR3 DNA reads TGTGCCAGCACCAGGGGGGGGGCCCTCTCTGGAAACACCATATATTTT. The encoded protein is CASTRGGALSGNTIYF.

This clonotype showed up many times. The chain recombines TRBV28 with TRBJ2-7; tentatively, D is TRBD1 or TRBD2 (5 bases each). This CDR3 has 16 amino acids. Trimming pared 2 bases from V and 5 bases from J, leaving 19 bases between. CDR1 MDHEN and CDR2 SYDVKM come from the germline V gene. Written as DNA, the CDR3 is TGTGCCAGCAGTTTAAGGGGCGGGCTGGAAGGTAACGAGCAGTACTTC. Its translation is CASSLRGGLEGNEQYF.